The 7 T cell receptor beta chains listed next were all sequenced from one sample in a study of neoadjuvant nivolumab and ipilimumab in lung cancer (dated by TCRdb to 2018 to 2020). The label giving this sample's time point can be read as: pretherapy, before neoadjuvant immune checkpoint inhibitors. To prepare the library, the immunoSEQ multiplex PCR assay was applied. Sourced from immuneACCESS, this table was stored by TCRdb with only in-frame sequences that have V and J called. A share of the clones is absent; for the studies checked, an unresolved V gene accounts for under half, and the remainder has no known explanation. Recorded for this sample are roughly 39,000 clones; about 88% of them occurred a single time. The top ten clonotypes cover 2.5% to 3.5% of the sample. This specimen was peripheral blood, taken before neoadjuvant nivolumab, alone or with ipilimumab. These receptors were collected from an adult with non-small cell lung cancer.

This clone was counted only a few times. This chain joins TRBV7-8 and TRBJ1-5, with D possibly being TRBD1 (6 bases). CDR1 and CDR2 (germline): SGHVS, FQNEAQ. V was cut by 5 bases and J by 6 bases, with 17 bases left in between. This CDR3 region has 15 residues. The CDR3 reads CASSRLQGPSQPQHF. For the CDR3, the DNA is TGTGCCAGCAGCCGGCTACAGGGCCCCTCTCAGCCCCAGCATTTT.

V and J are TRBV6-1 and TRBJ1-1; possibly TRBD1 for D (5 bases). Germline V CDR1 and CDR2: MNHNS, SASEGT. This CDR3 is 14 amino acids long. V lost 4 bases and J lost 2, with 11 bases in between. CDR3 sequence (DNA): TGTGCCAGCAGTGCGACAGAGATAAACACTGAAGCTTTCTTT. Amino acids: CASSATEINTEAFF.

The rearrangement uses TRBV7-2 and TRBJ1-2; 7 positions agree with TRBD1. The CDR3 has 13 residues. CDR1 SGHTA and CDR2 FQGNSA come from the germline V gene. V shed 1 base and J 8 bases; nucleotides not matched to a gene: 4. CDR3 region: CASSLGQGEGYTF. The DNA of the CDR3 is TGTGCCAGCAGCTTAGGACAGGGCGAAGGCTACACCTTC.

V gene TRBV6-5 combines with J gene TRBJ1-1; the D is unclear. The CDR3 consists of 14 residues. V was trimmed by 3 bases and J by 6 bases, leaving 14 bases between them. CDR1 and CDR2 (germline): MNHEY, SVGAGI. CDR3 region: CASSYSTRRSEAFF. Written as DNA, the CDR3 is TGTGCCAGCAGTTATTCGACTAGACGGTCTGAAGCTTTCTTT.

This chain joins TRBV7-8 and TRBJ1-2; 9 positions agree with TRBD1. Germline CDR1 is SGHVS and CDR2 is FQNEAQ. V lost 1 base, J lost 5 bases, and 8 bases stayed unmatched. CDR3 length: 16 amino acids. The CDR3 DNA reads as TGTGCCAGCAGCTTAGGGTCACAGGGGGCGGGTTATGGCTACACCTTC. It encodes CASSLGSQGAGYGYTF. Based on the CDR3 plus reference TRBV7-8 and TRBJ1-2, the full variable domain is GAGVSQSPRYKVAKRGQDVALRCDPISGHVSLFWYQQALGQGPEFLTYFQNEAQLDKSGLPSDRFFAERPEGSVSTLKIQRTQQEDSAVYLCASSLGSQGAGYGYTFGSGTRLTVV.

The CDR3 sequence: CASSENGAAGGEQFF. CDR3 in DNA: TGTGCCAGCAGTGAGAACGGGGCTGCGGGGGGAGAGCAGTTCTTC. The rearrangement uses TRBV2 and TRBJ2-1; 8 positions match TRBD2. Unmatched junction bases numbered 11, after V lost 3 bases and J lost 10 bases. The CDR3 runs to 15 residues. Germline lookup yields CDR1 SNHLY and CDR2 FYNNEI.

The chain uses TRBV7-2 and TRBJ2-4; D remains unclear. V was clipped by 6 bases and J by 0 bases, with 15 bases between them. The germline CDR1 and CDR2 sequences are SGHTA and FQGNSA. The CDR3 is made up of 16 amino acids. The CDR3 region is CASSIDGARAKNIQYF. The CDR3 nucleotides are TGTGCCAGCAGTATCGATGGTGCGAGAGCCAAAAACATTCAGTACTTC.